These T cell receptor beta chains were read from a single sample in a study of OX40 agonist ivuxolimab in advanced cancers. Only in-frame clones appear in the TCRdb table, and some are missing; sequencing was by immunoSEQ multiplex PCR. The table shows 90,000 to 120,000 clones, with 85% to 95% occurring only once. This specimen was CD4+ or CD8+ T cells sorted from blood, taken in a trial of the OX40 agonist ivuxolimab. Receptors originate from an adult with an advanced solid tumor such as melanoma, head and neck, liver or kidney cancer. Each CDR3 is given with its conserved first and last residue. The order of the fields is J gene, D gene, clone size, V gene, CDR3 protein, CDR3 DNA. The D gene is left open where the match is weak. Rows may omit the clone size; those that give it use once, few, many or a size class.

j_call: TRBJ1-5
d_call: NA
clone_size: NA
v_call: TRBV7-3
cdr3_aa: CASSPGGGNQPQHF
cdr3_nt: TGTGCCAGCAGCCCGGGAGGGGGCAATCAGCCCCAGCATTTT

j_call: TRBJ2-7
d_call: NA
clone_size: few
v_call: TRBV27
cdr3_aa: CASSLGLSRVGEQYF
cdr3_nt: TGTGCCAGCAGTTTAGGACTGTCTCGGGTAGGCGAGCAGTACTTC

j_call: TRBJ1-4
d_call: NA
clone_size: NA
v_call: TRBV7-2
cdr3_aa: CASSLQGTNEKLFF
cdr3_nt: TGTGCCAGCAGCTTACAGGGAACTAATGAAAAACTGTTTTTT

j_call: TRBJ1-2
d_call: TRBD1
clone_size: NA
v_call: TRBV19
cdr3_aa: CATSPDRGYGYTF
cdr3_nt: TGTGCCACCTCCCCGGACAGGGGGTATGGCTACACCTTC

j_call: TRBJ2-3
d_call: TRBD1
clone_size: NA
v_call: TRBV9
cdr3_aa: CASSALDRVEDTQYF
cdr3_nt: TGTGCCAGCAGCGCTTTGGACAGGGTAGAGGATACGCAGTATTTT

j_call: TRBJ2-1
d_call: TRBD1
clone_size: NA
v_call: TRBV7-3
cdr3_aa: CASSSGTGYNEQFF
cdr3_nt: TGTGCCAGCAGCTCCGGGACAGGATACAATGAGCAGTTCTTC

j_call: TRBJ2-7
d_call: NA
clone_size: NA
v_call: TRBV11-2
cdr3_aa: CASSRSSGRSYEQYF
cdr3_nt: TGTGCCAGCAGCCGTTCCTCGGGACGGTCCTACGAGCAGTACTTC

j_call: TRBJ1-1
d_call: NA
clone_size: NA
v_call: TRBV18
cdr3_aa: CASSPGQNTEAFF
cdr3_nt: TGTGCCAGCTCACCGGGACAGAACACTGAAGCTTTCTTT

j_call: TRBJ1-1
d_call: NA
clone_size: NA
v_call: TRBV28
cdr3_aa: CASSFGGPNTEAFF
cdr3_nt: TGTGCCAGCAGTTTCGGTGGTCCGAACACTGAAGCTTTCTTT

j_call: TRBJ1-3
d_call: NA
clone_size: NA
v_call: TRBV10-3
cdr3_aa: CAISDDRRAGNTIYF
cdr3_nt: TGTGCCATCAGTGACGACAGGAGAGCTGGAAACACCATATATTTT